These T cell receptor beta chains were read from a single sample in a study of cytomegalovirus exposure and HLA in healthy donors. Here immunoSEQ multiplex PCR was the method, and the copy in TCRdb shows in-frame clones only, minus some. The repertoire holds 120,000 or so clones, with under 90% as singletons. Input material: PBMCs. The source of these receptors is a woman under 30 in good health and CMV-seronegative. The CDR3 runs from the conserved cysteine through the conserved F or W. A D gene is named only where the DNA matches it firmly. The size of a clone is reported for some rows only, either as once, few or many, or as a class for expanded clones.

V gene,clone size,D gene,J gene,CDR3 protein,CDR3 DNA
TRBV19,few,TRBD1,TRBJ1-2,CASDRGQANYGYTF,TGTGCCAGTGACAGGGGGCAAGCTAACTATGGCTACACCTTC
TRBV27,-,TRBD1,TRBJ2-5,CASSPDRLETQYF,TGTGCCAGCAGTCCGGACAGGCTGGAGACCCAGTACTTC
TRBV11-1,-,-,TRBJ2-3,CASSFSSSPDTQYF,TGTGCCAGCAGCTTTAGCAGCTCCCCAGATACGCAGTATTTT
TRBV10-3,-,TRBD1,TRBJ1-1,CASAGTGALNTEAFF,TGTGCCAGCGCTGGGACAGGGGCCCTGAACACTGAAGCTTTCTTT
TRBV19,-,-,TRBJ1-5,CASSMGRQPQHF,TGTGCCAGTAGTATGGGGAGACAGCCCCAGCATTTT
TRBV27,-,TRBD1,TRBJ1-2,CASSFLLKDRDNYGYTF,TGTGCCAGCAGTTTTCTACTCAAGGACAGGGATAACTATGGCTACACCTTC
TRBV19,-,TRBD1,TRBJ1-5,CASSIRQGLGSNQPQHF,TGTGCCAGTAGTATAAGACAGGGCTTAGGGAGCAATCAGCCCCAGCATTTT
TRBV10-2,-,TRBD2,TRBJ2-5,CASSESTSGREGETQYF,TGCGCCAGCAGTGAGTCGACTAGCGGGAGGGAGGGAGAGACCCAGTACTTC
TRBV4-1,-,-,TRBJ2-1,CASSHILRQIDNEQFF,TGCGCCAGCAGCCATATCTTGAGGCAGATAGACAATGAGCAGTTCTTC
TRBV30,once,TRBD1,TRBJ1-1,CAWRGQVRGEAFF,TGTGCCTGGAGGGGACAGGTCAGAGGTGAAGCTTTCTTT
TRBV2,-,TRBD1,TRBJ2-7,CASSTGTGPYEQYF,TGTGCCAGCTCCACCGGGACAGGACCCTACGAGCAGTACTTC
TRBV7-7,-,TRBD2,TRBJ2-1,CASSLLAGAGGEQFF,TGTGCTAGCAGCTTGCTAGCGGGAGCGGGTGGCGAGCAGTTCTTC
TRBV19,-,TRBD2,TRBJ2-3,CASSIGLAADTQYF,TGTGCCAGTAGTATAGGACTAGCGGCAGATACGCAGTATTTT
TRBV9,-,TRBD1,TRBJ1-1,CASSADRGGNTEAFF,TGTGCCAGCAGCGCGGACAGGGGAGGGAACACTGAAGCTTTCTTT
TRBV25-1,-,TRBD1,TRBJ1-2,CASAGTGAYGYTF,TGTGCCAGCGCAGGGACAGGAGCATATGGCTACACCTTC
TRBV5-1,once,TRBD2,TRBJ2-3,CASSFGLAGSTDTQYF,TGCGCCAGCAGCTTTGGGCTAGCGGGATCCACAGATACGCAGTATTTT
TRBV23-1,-,TRBD2,TRBJ2-5,CASSHPPGHEGLAGRVKTQYF,TGCGCCAGCAGTCACCCCCCGGGCCACGAGGGACTAGCGGGACGTGTAAAGACCCAGTACTTC
TRBV5-4,-,-,TRBJ2-7,CASTPGGQVNEQYF,TGTGCCAGCACCCCGGGGGGACAGGTGAACGAGCAGTACTTC
TRBV29-1,once,-,TRBJ1-1,CSGTSSGTEAFF,TGCAGCGGGACCAGTAGCGGCACTGAAGCTTTCTTT
TRBV2,-,-,TRBJ1-1,CASSDDRNTEAFF,TGTGCCAGCAGTGACGACAGGAACACTGAAGCTTTCTTT
TRBV2,few,TRBD2,TRBJ2-7,CASSEYWGGEQYF,TGTGCCAGCAGTGAATACTGGGGGGGCGAGCAGTACTTC
TRBV9,-,TRBD1,TRBJ2-7,CASSPRTGSYEQYF,TGTGCCAGCAGCCCCCGGACAGGGAGCTACGAGCAGTACTTC
TRBV15,-,-,TRBJ2-5,CATSGPTDQETQYF,TGTGCCACCAGCGGCCCGACAGACCAAGAGACCCAGTACTTC
TRBV29-1,-,-,TRBJ2-2,CSVESPRGAGELFF,TGCAGCGTTGAATCCCCCAGGGGGGCCGGGGAGCTGTTTTTT
TRBV4-1,-,-,TRBJ2-2,CASSQDLRQPGGTGELFF,TGCGCCAGCAGCCAAGACCTCCGACAGCCTGGAGGGACCGGGGAGCTGTTTTTT
TRBV6-1,-,-,TRBJ1-3,CASSGFSGWGGSGNTIYF,TGTGCCAGCAGTGGATTCTCAGGATGGGGGGGGTCTGGAAACACCATATATTTT
TRBV27,-,-,TRBJ2-1,CASSLSVASNEQFF,TGTGCCAGCAGTTTATCGGTTGCTAGCAATGAGCAGTTCTTC
TRBV11-2,-,TRBD1,TRBJ1-2,CASSRILPGQKYYGYTF,TGTGCCAGCAGCCGTATACTACCGGGACAGAAATACTATGGCTACACCTTC
TRBV19,-,TRBD2,TRBJ2-1,CASGLAGDRNEQFF,TGTGCCAGTGGTCTAGCGGGAGATAGAAATGAGCAGTTCTTC
TRBV5-1,-,TRBD1,TRBJ1-1,CASSLARGDTEAFF,TGCGCCAGCAGCTTGGCCAGGGGGGACACTGAAGCTTTCTTT
TRBV15,-,TRBD2,TRBJ2-7,CATSVRTSGNYEQYF,TGTGCCACCAGCGTAAGGACTAGCGGGAACTACGAGCAGTACTTC
TRBV29-1,-,-,TRBJ2-1,CSVATLRDEQFF,TGCAGCGTTGCCACTCTACGGGATGAGCAGTTCTTC
TRBV6-5,-,TRBD1,TRBJ1-1,CASSRPQGKAFF,TGTGCCAGCAGTCGGCCACAGGGGAAAGCTTTCTTT
TRBV7-6,-,TRBD1,TRBJ1-1,CASSPQDRGLDTEAFF,TGTGCCAGCAGCCCGCAGGACAGGGGGCTTGACACTGAAGCTTTCTTT
TRBV7-9,-,TRBD2,TRBJ2-1,CASSSYGTSGSSYNEQFF,TGTGCCAGCAGCTCCTATGGGACTAGCGGGAGCTCCTACAATGAGCAGTTCTTC
TRBV11-1,once,-,TRBJ1-1,CASSPRFRGGLAFF,TGTGCCAGCAGCCCGAGGTTCCGCGGCGGGTTGGCTTTCTTT
TRBV6-4,-,TRBD1,TRBJ2-7,CASSERQLGQGYEQYF,TGTGCCAGCAGTGAACGCCAGTTGGGACAGGGCTACGAGCAGTACTTC
TRBV6-5,-,-,TRBJ2-1,CASSPNSYNEQFF,TGTGCCAGCAGTCCTAACTCCTACAATGAGCAGTTCTTC
TRBV18,-,-,TRBJ2-7,CASSSAAGEQYF,TGTGCCAGCTCAAGCGCTGCGGGAGAGCAGTACTTC
TRBV4-1,-,-,TRBJ2-7,CASSQVTGAYEQYF,TGCGCCAGCAGCCAAGTAACGGGAGCCTACGAGCAGTACTTC
TRBV28,-,-,TRBJ2-7,CASMRFQGSYEQYF,TGTGCCAGCATGCGGTTTCAGGGCTCCTACGAGCAGTACTTC
TRBV28,-,-,TRBJ2-3,CASSFKAGLTDTQYF,TGTGCCAGCAGTTTTAAGGCGGGGCTAACAGATACGCAGTATTTT
TRBV5-4,-,-,TRBJ1-2,CASSLAPGQGSYGYTF,TGTGCCAGCAGCTTGGCCCCGGGACAAGGAAGCTATGGCTACACCTTC
TRBV4-1,-,-,TRBJ1-2,CASSPGGRVSIRYGYTF,TGCGCCAGCAGCCCTGGGGGCAGGGTTAGCATCCGGTATGGCTACACCTTC
TRBV6-6,-,TRBD2,TRBJ2-7,CASSSRTGGGEQYF,TGTGCCAGCAGTTCAAGGACCGGGGGGGGCGAGCAGTACTTC
TRBV5-4,-,TRBD1,TRBJ1-2,CASSLAVGQAYGYTF,TGTGCCAGCAGCTTGGCCGTGGGACAGGCGTATGGCTACACCTTC
TRBV7-2,-,-,TRBJ2-3,CASSLERAGTDTQYF,TGTGCCAGCAGCTTAGAGAGGGCAGGAACCGATACGCAGTATTTT
TRBV19,few,-,TRBJ1-1,CASSRFSLRGTEAFF,TGTGCCAGTAGCCGATTTTCGCTTCGGGGGACTGAAGCTTTCTTT
TRBV11-3,-,TRBD2,TRBJ2-1,CASSLGWNVSGSDNEQFF,TGTGCCAGCAGCTTAGGCTGGAATGTTAGCGGGAGCGACAATGAGCAGTTCTTC